The sample holds many counts of the clone carrying this T cell receptor (beta chain). Time point specified: newly diagnosed GD, antithyroid drugs for less than 3 months. RNA extracted from PBMCs served as the sequencing template. The data were taken from a study of regulatory T cells in long-lasting Graves disease. Building of the TCR beta libraries involved iRepertoire HTBI primers and Arm-PCR of CDR3 regions. TCRdb reprocessed the multiplex PCR reads via MiXCR and lists one record per CDR3 protein. The data hold approximately 300,000 distinct CDR3 sequences, with 15% to 20% observed a single time. Trimming removed 11 bases at V and 12 bases at J, with 25 bases between. The CDR3 is 14 amino acids. Per germline, CDR1 ENHRY and CDR2 SYGVKD.

The source of this sequence is a female donor with Graves disease. Sequenced here: peripheral blood mononuclear cells (PBMCs), sampled at new diagnosis, from a patient treated with antithyroid drugs. The genes are TRBV10-3 and TRBJ1-4; possible D gene TRBD1, 6 bases. The CDR3 reads CAVRGGGPSGELFF. In DNA form, the CDR3 reads TGTGCCGTCCGCGGGGGCGGCCCAAGTGGGGAACTGTTTTTT.